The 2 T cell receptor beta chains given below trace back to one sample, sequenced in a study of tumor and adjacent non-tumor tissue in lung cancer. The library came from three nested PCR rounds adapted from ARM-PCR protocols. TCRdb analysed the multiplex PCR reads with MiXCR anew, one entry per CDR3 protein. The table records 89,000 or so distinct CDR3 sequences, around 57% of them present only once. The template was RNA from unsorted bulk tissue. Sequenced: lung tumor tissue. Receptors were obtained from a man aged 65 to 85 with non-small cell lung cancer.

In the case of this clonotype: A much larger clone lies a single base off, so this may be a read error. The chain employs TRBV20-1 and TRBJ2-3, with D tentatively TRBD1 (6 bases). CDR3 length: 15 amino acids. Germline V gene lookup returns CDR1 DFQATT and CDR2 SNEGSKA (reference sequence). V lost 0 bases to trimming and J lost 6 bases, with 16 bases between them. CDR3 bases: TGCAGTGCTAGAGATCCCCGGACAGTGCGGGATACGCAGTATTTT. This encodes CSARDPRTVRDTQYF.

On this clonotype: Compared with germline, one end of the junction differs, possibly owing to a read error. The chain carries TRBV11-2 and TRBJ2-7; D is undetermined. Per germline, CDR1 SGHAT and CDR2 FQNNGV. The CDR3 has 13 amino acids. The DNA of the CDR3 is TGTGCCGGCAGCTTAGATCTAGGGTACGAACAGTACTTC. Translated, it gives CAGSLDLGYEQYF.